These T cell receptor beta chains were read from a single sample in a study of glioma-infiltrating T cells. TCRdb reprocessed the multiplex PCR reads via MiXCR and lists one record per CDR3 protein. The data hold a few hundred thousand distinct CDR3 sequences, with 41% observed a single time. The sample consisted of glioma tissue, nonneoplastic brain tissue, or PBMCs (not recorded which). The receptors were sampled from a human donor with low-grade glioma or glioblastoma, undergoing nonglioma brain surgery, or in good health (not recorded which). The CDR3 runs from the conserved cysteine through the conserved F or W. Each record gives: J gene, V gene, D gene, clone size, CDR3 DNA, CDR3 protein. A D gene is named only where the DNA matches it firmly. Size tells how often a clone was seen (once, few, many) or the class of an expanded clone, and some rows leave it out.

J: TRBJ2-7
V: TRBV19
D: TRBD1
size: .
DNA: TGTGCCGTCGCCGGGACAGAGACCTACGAGCAGTACTTC
CDR3: CAVAGTETYEQYF

J: TRBJ2-1
V: TRBV6-1
D: .
size: many
DNA: TGTGCCAGCACCTCGGGTAGCTCCTACAATGAGCAGTTCTTC
CDR3: CASTSGSSYNEQFF

J: TRBJ2-3
V: TRBV2
D: .
size: .
DNA: TGTGCCAGCCTTGATGAGGTGGGCACAGATACGCAGTATTTT
CDR3: CASLDEVGTDTQYF

J: TRBJ2-1
V: TRBV27
D: TRBD2
size: many
DNA: TGTGCCAGCAGTCTGGGCACTAGCGGCAAGAATGAGCAGTTCTTC
CDR3: CASSLGTSGKNEQFF

J: TRBJ2-7
V: TRBV20-1
D: .
size: .
DNA: TGCAGCTCTCAAATGGACTTTCCCTACGAGCAGTACTTC
CDR3: CSSQMDFPYEQYF

J: TRBJ2-1
V: TRBV7-2
D: TRBD2
size: .
DNA: TGTGCCAGCAGCTTATGGCGGGAGGGCCCCAATGAGCAGTTCTTC
CDR3: CASSLWREGPNEQFF

J: TRBJ2-3
V: TRBV25-1
D: TRBD1
size: .
DNA: TGTGCCAGCAGTAAAGGGGGACAGGAGAAAGATACGCAGTATTTT
CDR3: CASSKGGQEKDTQYF

J: TRBJ2-1
V: TRBV29-1
D: .
size: .
DNA: TGCAGCGTCCGAGGGGAGATTTTCTACAATGAGCAGTTCTTC
CDR3: CSVRGEIFYNEQFF

J: TRBJ2-7
V: TRBV28
D: TRBD1
size: once
DNA: TGCGCCAGCAGTTTCACTTCGACAGGGCGGTACGAGCAGTACTTC
CDR3: CASSFTSTGRYEQYF

J: TRBJ1-2
V: TRBV6-1
D: .
size: many
DNA: TGTGCCAGCAAATCAGGGGATACCTATGGCTACACCTTC
CDR3: CASKSGDTYGYTF

J: TRBJ2-1
V: TRBV7-2
D: .
size: .
DNA: TGTGCCAGCACCCTAGTGGGAGGCCCTTACAATGAGCAGTTCTTC
CDR3: CASTLVGGPYNEQFF

J: TRBJ1-2
V: TRBV4-2
D: .
size: .
DNA: TGTGCCACCGACGAAACAGGGAGGGATGGCTACACCTTC
CDR3: CATDETGRDGYTF

J: TRBJ1-2
V: TRBV12-3/TRBV12-4
D: .
size: few
DNA: TGTGCCAGCAGTTACGGAGCTGGGGTAGCTAACTATGGCTACACCTTC
CDR3: CASSYGAGVANYGYTF

J: TRBJ2-5
V: TRBV28
D: .
size: many
DNA: TGTGCCAGCAGTTTTGATCCAGGACAGAACGTTAAGGCCCAGTACTTC
CDR3: CASSFDPGQNVKAQYF

J: TRBJ1-1
V: TRBV6-2/TRBV6-3
D: .
size: many
DNA: TGTGCCACCGGAGACAGAGTCATGAACACTGAAGCTTTCTTT
CDR3: CATGDRVMNTEAFF

J: TRBJ2-7
V: TRBV20-1
D: .
size: .
DNA: TGCAGTGCTTGGGAGAGGGCGGGGAAGGCCTACGAGCAGTACTTC
CDR3: CSAWERAGKAYEQYF

J: TRBJ1-5
V: TRBV10-3
D: .
size: .
DNA: TGTGCCAGCCGGGACGGTAGCAATCAGCCCCAGCATTTT
CDR3: CASRDGSNQPQHF

J: TRBJ2-3
V: TRBV29-1
D: TRBD1
size: .
DNA: TGCAGCGTTGAGGGGACAGGGCGCACAGATACGCAGTATTTT
CDR3: CSVEGTGRTDTQYF

J: TRBJ1-4
V: TRBV25-1
D: .
size: .
DNA: TGTGCCAGCAGTGACAGGCACCGGAGTAATGAAAAACTGTTTTTT
CDR3: CASSDRHRSNEKLFF

J: TRBJ2-7
V: TRBV6-2/TRBV6-3
D: .
size: few
DNA: TGTGCCAGCAGTTACCCCGCCTACGAGCAGTACTTC
CDR3: CASSYPAYEQYF

J: TRBJ2-5
V: TRBV7-2
D: .
size: few
DNA: TGTGCCAGCAGCTTAGTTCCCATGATCCAGTACTTC
CDR3: CASSLVPMIQYF

J: TRBJ2-1
V: TRBV7-4
D: TRBD2
size: many
DNA: TGTGCCAGCAGTTTGACTAGCGGATACAATGAGCAGTTCTTC
CDR3: CASSLTSGYNEQFF

J: TRBJ2-7
V: TRBV20-1
D: .
size: few
DNA: TGCAGTGCTAGAGATACCTACGAGCAGTACTTC
CDR3: CSARDTYEQYF

J: TRBJ2-2
V: TRBV20-1
D: .
size: many
DNA: TGCAGTGCCCGGGGACGGATCACCGGGGAGCTGTTTTTT
CDR3: CSARGRITGELFF

J: TRBJ1-1
V: TRBV9
D: .
size: .
DNA: TGTGCCAGCACCAGGACCAGCTCTCAGACTGAAGCTTTCTTT
CDR3: CASTRTSSQTEAFF

J: TRBJ2-3
V: TRBV5-1
D: .
size: .
DNA: TGCGCCAGCAGCTTGCGGGGACCTTACACAGATACGCAGTATTTT
CDR3: CASSLRGPYTDTQYF

J: TRBJ1-2
V: TRBV25-1
D: .
size: .
DNA: TGTGCCAGCAGTGCCGCCCTCTATTTCTACACCTTC
CDR3: CASSAALYFYTF

J: TRBJ2-3
V: TRBV10-3
D: TRBD1
size: .
DNA: TGTGCCATCACCCGACAGGGGGCTATAGATACGCAGTATTTT
CDR3: CAITRQGAIDTQYF

J: TRBJ2-7
V: TRBV4-2
D: TRBD2
size: .
DNA: TGTGCCAGCAGCCAGCCACTAGCGGGAGCCTACGAGCAGTACTTC
CDR3: CASSQPLAGAYEQYF

J: TRBJ2-7
V: TRBV12-3/TRBV12-4
D: TRBD2
size: .
DNA: TGTGCCAGCAGCCTAGCGGGGGAACTATACGAGCAGTACTTC
CDR3: CASSLAGELYEQYF

J: TRBJ2-1
V: TRBV4-1
D: TRBD2
size: .
DNA: TGCGCCAGCAGCCAGGCTCACCTAGCGGAGGGCTACAATGAGCAGTTCTTC
CDR3: CASSQAHLAEGYNEQFF

J: TRBJ2-5
V: TRBV25-1
D: TRBD1
size: many
DNA: TGTGCCAGCAGTGAAGTTGGGACAGGGCTCCAGTACTTC
CDR3: CASSEVGTGLQYF

J: TRBJ2-7
V: TRBV15
D: TRBD1
size: few
DNA: TGTGCCACCAGCACAAAGACGACAGGGGTTACCTACGAGCAGTACTTC
CDR3: CATSTKTTGVTYEQYF

J: TRBJ1-2
V: TRBV5-1
D: .
size: .
DNA: TGCGCCAGCAGCTTGGCCGTGGGTACCAGCTATGGCTACACCTTC
CDR3: CASSLAVGTSYGYTF

J: TRBJ2-7
V: TRBV2
D: .
size: few
DNA: TGTGCCAGCAGTCCACAGGGACCGGGGGACGAGCAGTACTTC
CDR3: CASSPQGPGDEQYF

J: TRBJ2-3
V: TRBV7-3
D: TRBD2
size: .
DNA: TGTGCCAGCGCACCCCGGACTAGCGGGAGAGATACGCAGTATTTT
CDR3: CASAPRTSGRDTQYF

J: TRBJ2-1
V: TRBV20-1
D: TRBD2
size: few
DNA: TGCAGTGCCCTGAATCGCGGGAGGGCGCACAATGAGCAGTTCTTC
CDR3: CSALNRGRAHNEQFF

J: TRBJ2-7
V: TRBV2
D: TRBD1
size: many
DNA: TGTGCCAGTGCAGGGGGCTGGAACGAGCAGTACTTC
CDR3: CASAGGWNEQYF

J: TRBJ2-1
V: TRBV5-4
D: .
size: .
DNA: TGTGCCAGCAGAGAGGGTTTGGGTGATGAGCAGTTCTTC
CDR3: CASREGLGDEQFF

J: TRBJ1-1
V: TRBV25-1
D: .
size: many
DNA: TGTGCCAGCAGTGCAGCCTTCCTGAACACTGAAGCTTTCTTT
CDR3: CASSAAFLNTEAFF

J: TRBJ2-3
V: TRBV19
D: TRBD1
size: .
DNA: TGTGCCAGTACCGACGGGACAGGGTGGTCAGATACGCAGTATTTT
CDR3: CASTDGTGWSDTQYF

J: TRBJ2-7
V: TRBV10-3
D: TRBD1
size: few
DNA: TGTGCCATCAGAACAGGGGCCTACGAGCAGTACTTC
CDR3: CAIRTGAYEQYF

J: TRBJ2-2
V: TRBV7-9
D: .
size: few
DNA: TGTGCCAGCAGCTTTGCCAGCAGGGGTGTCGGGGAGCTGTTTTTT
CDR3: CASSFASRGVGELFF

J: TRBJ1-1
V: TRBV4-1
D: .
size: once
DNA: TGCGCCAGCAGCCAAGAAACAGGAACGAACACTGAAGCTTTCTTT
CDR3: CASSQETGTNTEAFF

J: TRBJ2-3
V: TRBV7-3
D: .
size: .
DNA: TGTGCTAGCAGCCCACAGGGAGGTACGCAGTATTTT
CDR3: CASSPQGGTQYF

J: TRBJ2-5
V: TRBV2
D: .
size: many
DNA: TGTGCCAGCAGCGCCCTCCAAGAGACCCAGTACTTC
CDR3: CASSALQETQYF

J: TRBJ2-5
V: TRBV20-1
D: TRBD2
size: many
DNA: TGCAGTGCTAGAGATAGCGGGAGACCCGAAGAGACCCAGTACTTC
CDR3: CSARDSGRPEETQYF

J: TRBJ2-7
V: TRBV19
D: TRBD1
size: .
DNA: TGTGCCAGTACCCCACAGGGACAGGGAGGGAGCGAGCAGTACTTC
CDR3: CASTPQGQGGSEQYF

J: TRBJ2-7
V: TRBV4-1
D: .
size: .
DNA: TGCGCCAGCAGCCCCACGATCGTTTCCCCCTACGAGCAGTACTTC
CDR3: CASSPTIVSPYEQYF

J: TRBJ2-2
V: TRBV28
D: .
size: .
DNA: TGTGCCAGCAGTTTACTTGGGAACTCGAACACCGGGGAGCTGTTTTTT
CDR3: CASSLLGNSNTGELFF

J: TRBJ2-1
V: TRBV28
D: TRBD1
size: .
DNA: TGTGCCAGCAGTTACTACCCCCGACAGGGACCCTACAATGAGCAGTTCTTC
CDR3: CASSYYPRQGPYNEQFF

J: TRBJ2-7
V: TRBV15
D: .
size: .
DNA: TGTGCCACCAGCAGGTCTATTACCCCGAACTCGTCCTACGAGCAGTACTTC
CDR3: CATSRSITPNSSYEQYF

J: TRBJ2-7
V: TRBV27
D: TRBD2
size: .
DNA: TGTGCAGTTATTGAAGAGACTAGCGGGAGGTTCTACGAGCAGTACTTC
CDR3: CAVIEETSGRFYEQYF

J: TRBJ1-1
V: TRBV15
D: .
size: many
DNA: TGTGCCACCAGCGCACAGACCCAGGGCCCGGGAGCTTTCTTT
CDR3: CATSAQTQGPGAFF

J: TRBJ1-2
V: TRBV19
D: .
size: few
DNA: TGTGCCAGTAGTACGACCCCTTACGGCTACACCTTC
CDR3: CASSTTPYGYTF

J: TRBJ1-3
V: TRBV7-6
D: .
size: once
DNA: TGTGCCAGCAGCGTGGACTCTGTCTCTGGAAACACCATATATTTT
CDR3: CASSVDSVSGNTIYF

J: TRBJ2-3
V: TRBV20-1
D: TRBD2
size: many
DNA: TGCAGTGCTAGGGGGGGGTCTAGGAGCACAGATACGCAGTATTTT
CDR3: CSARGGSRSTDTQYF

J: TRBJ2-4
V: TRBV4-2
D: TRBD2
size: few
DNA: TGTGCCAGCAGCCAGAGGGCAGCGGGAGGGCCCAAAAACATTCAGTACTTC
CDR3: CASSQRAAGGPKNIQYF

J: TRBJ1-2
V: TRBV4-2
D: .
size: .
DNA: TGTGCCAGCAGCCGGGATCCCAGGGTCGACTATGGCTACACCTTC
CDR3: CASSRDPRVDYGYTF